This paragraph reports one TCR beta chain. The antigen remains unidentified. The use of a sample-barcoded 5' primer and a J-beta primer mix characterized a second PCR of 7 to 11 cycles. TCRdb processed the 5' RACE reads anew with MiXCR; each CDR3 protein has one entry. Of more than 900,000 distinct CDR3 sequences in the sample, roughly 24% were seen once. The germline V gene encodes CDR1 SNHLY and CDR2 FYNNEI. This CDR3 is 15 amino acids long. V dropped 6 bases and J dropped 1; count of bases not matched to a gene: 4. Extraction yielded at least 5 micrograms of total RNA per sample. The sample comes from a study of blood T cells in healthy people across ages. Broader study findings: Estimates of total diversity, which came from one million sequenced T cells, were considered to be underestimates.

The sample was also reused in another study, on T cells of mothers and their children. In that study: The whole RNA yield was converted to cDNA, roughly 1.5 ug per 15 ul.

The source material was blood. This chain joins TRBV2 and TRBJ2-1; 9 positions match TRBD2. This receptor was identified in a girl aged 2 to 9 in good health. CDR3 in amino acids: CASRQSGGSYNEQFF. The DNA of the CDR3 is TGTGCCAGCAGGCAGAGCGGGGGGTCCTACAATGAGCAGTTCTTC.